This TCR beta chain was captured by sequencing in a study of graft-versus-host responses after intestinal transplantation. Study summary: Each patient got anti-thymocyte globulin induction, then tacrolimus and steroids for roughly 3 years.

The study, taken as a whole, reports: Early post-transplant falls in HvG clones accompanied the peak levels of circulating GvH clones.

On this clone: Antigen specificity is unknown.

TCRdb's copy holds only in-frame clones and misses some; the assay was immunoSEQ multiplex PCR. The sample records approximately 99,000 clones, 91% being singletons. After removal of 1 base from V and 7 bases from J, the junction contained 8 bases not matched to a gene. This CDR3 region has 16 residues. The germline V gene has CDR1 LGHNT and CDR2 FRNRAP. The rearrangement links TRBV12-5 to TRBJ2-7; 12 bases line up with TRBD2. The sample consisted of unstimulated CD4+ T cells sorted from spleen or lymph node cells, taken before transplant. This receptor was taken from a human donor who was the organ donor for an intestinal transplant. CDR3 in amino acids: CASGLGTSGALGEQYF. The CDR3 DNA reads as TGTGCTAGTGGTTTGGGGACTAGCGGGGCCTTAGGGGAGCAGTACTTC.